Reported below is one T cell receptor (beta chain). This record belongs to a study of identical twins. Healthy Caucasians supplied all donations. Germline V gene sequence: CDR1 MNHEY, CDR2 SMNVEV (reference sequence). The length of the CDR3 is 12 residues. V was shortened by 5 bases and J by 9 bases, with 8 bases between the two germline ends. TCRdb analysed the 5' RACE reads with MiXCR anew, one entry per CDR3 protein. The sample lists hundreds of thousands of distinct CDR3 sequences; roughly 20% were seen once. The same specimen was also included in a second study, on T cells expressing NK-cell markers.

The sample taken for sequencing was PBMCs. The sequence was collected from a woman aged 18 to 35 in good health. V and J are TRBV27 and TRBJ1-6; D not resolved. This chain's CDR3 is CASSQDFSPLHF. CDR3 bases: TGTGCCAGCAGTCAGGACTTTTCACCCCTCCACTTT.